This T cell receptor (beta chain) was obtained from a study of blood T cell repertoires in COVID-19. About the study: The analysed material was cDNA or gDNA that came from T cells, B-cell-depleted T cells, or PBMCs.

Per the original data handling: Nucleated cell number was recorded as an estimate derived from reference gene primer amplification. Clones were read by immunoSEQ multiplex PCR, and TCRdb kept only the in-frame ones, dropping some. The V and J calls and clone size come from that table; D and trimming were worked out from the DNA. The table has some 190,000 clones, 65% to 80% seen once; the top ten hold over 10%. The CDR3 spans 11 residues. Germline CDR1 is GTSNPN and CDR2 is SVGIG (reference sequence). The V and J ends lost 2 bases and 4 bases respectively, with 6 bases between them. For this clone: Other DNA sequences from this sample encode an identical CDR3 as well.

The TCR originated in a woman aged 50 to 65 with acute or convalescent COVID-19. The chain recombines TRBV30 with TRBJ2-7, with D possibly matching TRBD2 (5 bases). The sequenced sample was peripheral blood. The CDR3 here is CAWSPGYEQYF. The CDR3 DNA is TGTGCCTGGAGTCCGGGGTACGAGCAGTACTTC.